This TCR beta chain was recovered during a study of cytomegalovirus exposure and HLA in healthy donors. General study results and limits: Among TCR sequences, most were rare, though some public TCRs appeared in many donors. Sequencing likely generated an artifact that appeared as a cluster of highly shared sequence variants.

Turning to this clone: Its antigen remains unidentified.

CDR3 length: 19 residues. CDR1 and CDR2 (germline): MDHEN, SYDVKM. The V segment lost 2 bases and the J segment 1 base; nucleotides outside the gene matches: 13. The PCR used 60 Vbeta and 13 Jbeta primers. This table comes from immunoSEQ multiplex PCR, and its TCRdb copy is limited to in-frame clones, with some not included. The data contain some 90,000 clones, under 90% of them singletons. Sequencing was carried out using PBMCs. The chain couples TRBV28 to TRBJ2-7, with TRBD1 identical over 11 bases. This receptor was obtained from a man aged 50 to 60 in good health and CMV-seronegative. The chain's CDR3 is CASSLVTLGQGVRSYEQYF. Written as DNA, the CDR3 is TGTGCCAGCAGTTTAGTTACCCTGGGACAGGGGGTCCGGTCCTACGAGCAGTACTTC.